This note documents a single T cell receptor beta chain sequence. These data come from a study of shared clonotypes between healthy human individuals. Study context: The study drew on two women and a few men aged 18 to 49 as donors.

The V gene's germline CDR1 is SGHNT and CDR2 YENEEA. V lost 0 bases and J lost 2; bases outside the gene matches: 11. The CDR3 totals 20 residues. It was 200 ng DNA, about 30,000 T cell genomes, that sorted-subset replicate PCRs used. Assay: immunoSEQ multiplex PCR; the TCRdb copy retains only in-frame clones and omits some. Of more than 600,000 clones listed, around 90% are singletons. Naive CD8 cells, CD45RO-negative and positively selected for CCR7, excluded terminally differentiated effector memory CD45RA+ cells. The sample consisted of naive CD8+ T cells sorted from blood. The TCR sequence derives from a man younger than 40 in good health. The J gene is TRBJ2-2, the V gene TRBV11-3, with 11 positions matching TRBD2. In nucleotides, the CDR3 is TGTGCCAGCAGCTTAGACGGAGGTCTAGCGGGAGGTGGAAACACCGGGGAGCTGTTTTTT. This sequence encodes CASSLDGGLAGGGNTGELFF.